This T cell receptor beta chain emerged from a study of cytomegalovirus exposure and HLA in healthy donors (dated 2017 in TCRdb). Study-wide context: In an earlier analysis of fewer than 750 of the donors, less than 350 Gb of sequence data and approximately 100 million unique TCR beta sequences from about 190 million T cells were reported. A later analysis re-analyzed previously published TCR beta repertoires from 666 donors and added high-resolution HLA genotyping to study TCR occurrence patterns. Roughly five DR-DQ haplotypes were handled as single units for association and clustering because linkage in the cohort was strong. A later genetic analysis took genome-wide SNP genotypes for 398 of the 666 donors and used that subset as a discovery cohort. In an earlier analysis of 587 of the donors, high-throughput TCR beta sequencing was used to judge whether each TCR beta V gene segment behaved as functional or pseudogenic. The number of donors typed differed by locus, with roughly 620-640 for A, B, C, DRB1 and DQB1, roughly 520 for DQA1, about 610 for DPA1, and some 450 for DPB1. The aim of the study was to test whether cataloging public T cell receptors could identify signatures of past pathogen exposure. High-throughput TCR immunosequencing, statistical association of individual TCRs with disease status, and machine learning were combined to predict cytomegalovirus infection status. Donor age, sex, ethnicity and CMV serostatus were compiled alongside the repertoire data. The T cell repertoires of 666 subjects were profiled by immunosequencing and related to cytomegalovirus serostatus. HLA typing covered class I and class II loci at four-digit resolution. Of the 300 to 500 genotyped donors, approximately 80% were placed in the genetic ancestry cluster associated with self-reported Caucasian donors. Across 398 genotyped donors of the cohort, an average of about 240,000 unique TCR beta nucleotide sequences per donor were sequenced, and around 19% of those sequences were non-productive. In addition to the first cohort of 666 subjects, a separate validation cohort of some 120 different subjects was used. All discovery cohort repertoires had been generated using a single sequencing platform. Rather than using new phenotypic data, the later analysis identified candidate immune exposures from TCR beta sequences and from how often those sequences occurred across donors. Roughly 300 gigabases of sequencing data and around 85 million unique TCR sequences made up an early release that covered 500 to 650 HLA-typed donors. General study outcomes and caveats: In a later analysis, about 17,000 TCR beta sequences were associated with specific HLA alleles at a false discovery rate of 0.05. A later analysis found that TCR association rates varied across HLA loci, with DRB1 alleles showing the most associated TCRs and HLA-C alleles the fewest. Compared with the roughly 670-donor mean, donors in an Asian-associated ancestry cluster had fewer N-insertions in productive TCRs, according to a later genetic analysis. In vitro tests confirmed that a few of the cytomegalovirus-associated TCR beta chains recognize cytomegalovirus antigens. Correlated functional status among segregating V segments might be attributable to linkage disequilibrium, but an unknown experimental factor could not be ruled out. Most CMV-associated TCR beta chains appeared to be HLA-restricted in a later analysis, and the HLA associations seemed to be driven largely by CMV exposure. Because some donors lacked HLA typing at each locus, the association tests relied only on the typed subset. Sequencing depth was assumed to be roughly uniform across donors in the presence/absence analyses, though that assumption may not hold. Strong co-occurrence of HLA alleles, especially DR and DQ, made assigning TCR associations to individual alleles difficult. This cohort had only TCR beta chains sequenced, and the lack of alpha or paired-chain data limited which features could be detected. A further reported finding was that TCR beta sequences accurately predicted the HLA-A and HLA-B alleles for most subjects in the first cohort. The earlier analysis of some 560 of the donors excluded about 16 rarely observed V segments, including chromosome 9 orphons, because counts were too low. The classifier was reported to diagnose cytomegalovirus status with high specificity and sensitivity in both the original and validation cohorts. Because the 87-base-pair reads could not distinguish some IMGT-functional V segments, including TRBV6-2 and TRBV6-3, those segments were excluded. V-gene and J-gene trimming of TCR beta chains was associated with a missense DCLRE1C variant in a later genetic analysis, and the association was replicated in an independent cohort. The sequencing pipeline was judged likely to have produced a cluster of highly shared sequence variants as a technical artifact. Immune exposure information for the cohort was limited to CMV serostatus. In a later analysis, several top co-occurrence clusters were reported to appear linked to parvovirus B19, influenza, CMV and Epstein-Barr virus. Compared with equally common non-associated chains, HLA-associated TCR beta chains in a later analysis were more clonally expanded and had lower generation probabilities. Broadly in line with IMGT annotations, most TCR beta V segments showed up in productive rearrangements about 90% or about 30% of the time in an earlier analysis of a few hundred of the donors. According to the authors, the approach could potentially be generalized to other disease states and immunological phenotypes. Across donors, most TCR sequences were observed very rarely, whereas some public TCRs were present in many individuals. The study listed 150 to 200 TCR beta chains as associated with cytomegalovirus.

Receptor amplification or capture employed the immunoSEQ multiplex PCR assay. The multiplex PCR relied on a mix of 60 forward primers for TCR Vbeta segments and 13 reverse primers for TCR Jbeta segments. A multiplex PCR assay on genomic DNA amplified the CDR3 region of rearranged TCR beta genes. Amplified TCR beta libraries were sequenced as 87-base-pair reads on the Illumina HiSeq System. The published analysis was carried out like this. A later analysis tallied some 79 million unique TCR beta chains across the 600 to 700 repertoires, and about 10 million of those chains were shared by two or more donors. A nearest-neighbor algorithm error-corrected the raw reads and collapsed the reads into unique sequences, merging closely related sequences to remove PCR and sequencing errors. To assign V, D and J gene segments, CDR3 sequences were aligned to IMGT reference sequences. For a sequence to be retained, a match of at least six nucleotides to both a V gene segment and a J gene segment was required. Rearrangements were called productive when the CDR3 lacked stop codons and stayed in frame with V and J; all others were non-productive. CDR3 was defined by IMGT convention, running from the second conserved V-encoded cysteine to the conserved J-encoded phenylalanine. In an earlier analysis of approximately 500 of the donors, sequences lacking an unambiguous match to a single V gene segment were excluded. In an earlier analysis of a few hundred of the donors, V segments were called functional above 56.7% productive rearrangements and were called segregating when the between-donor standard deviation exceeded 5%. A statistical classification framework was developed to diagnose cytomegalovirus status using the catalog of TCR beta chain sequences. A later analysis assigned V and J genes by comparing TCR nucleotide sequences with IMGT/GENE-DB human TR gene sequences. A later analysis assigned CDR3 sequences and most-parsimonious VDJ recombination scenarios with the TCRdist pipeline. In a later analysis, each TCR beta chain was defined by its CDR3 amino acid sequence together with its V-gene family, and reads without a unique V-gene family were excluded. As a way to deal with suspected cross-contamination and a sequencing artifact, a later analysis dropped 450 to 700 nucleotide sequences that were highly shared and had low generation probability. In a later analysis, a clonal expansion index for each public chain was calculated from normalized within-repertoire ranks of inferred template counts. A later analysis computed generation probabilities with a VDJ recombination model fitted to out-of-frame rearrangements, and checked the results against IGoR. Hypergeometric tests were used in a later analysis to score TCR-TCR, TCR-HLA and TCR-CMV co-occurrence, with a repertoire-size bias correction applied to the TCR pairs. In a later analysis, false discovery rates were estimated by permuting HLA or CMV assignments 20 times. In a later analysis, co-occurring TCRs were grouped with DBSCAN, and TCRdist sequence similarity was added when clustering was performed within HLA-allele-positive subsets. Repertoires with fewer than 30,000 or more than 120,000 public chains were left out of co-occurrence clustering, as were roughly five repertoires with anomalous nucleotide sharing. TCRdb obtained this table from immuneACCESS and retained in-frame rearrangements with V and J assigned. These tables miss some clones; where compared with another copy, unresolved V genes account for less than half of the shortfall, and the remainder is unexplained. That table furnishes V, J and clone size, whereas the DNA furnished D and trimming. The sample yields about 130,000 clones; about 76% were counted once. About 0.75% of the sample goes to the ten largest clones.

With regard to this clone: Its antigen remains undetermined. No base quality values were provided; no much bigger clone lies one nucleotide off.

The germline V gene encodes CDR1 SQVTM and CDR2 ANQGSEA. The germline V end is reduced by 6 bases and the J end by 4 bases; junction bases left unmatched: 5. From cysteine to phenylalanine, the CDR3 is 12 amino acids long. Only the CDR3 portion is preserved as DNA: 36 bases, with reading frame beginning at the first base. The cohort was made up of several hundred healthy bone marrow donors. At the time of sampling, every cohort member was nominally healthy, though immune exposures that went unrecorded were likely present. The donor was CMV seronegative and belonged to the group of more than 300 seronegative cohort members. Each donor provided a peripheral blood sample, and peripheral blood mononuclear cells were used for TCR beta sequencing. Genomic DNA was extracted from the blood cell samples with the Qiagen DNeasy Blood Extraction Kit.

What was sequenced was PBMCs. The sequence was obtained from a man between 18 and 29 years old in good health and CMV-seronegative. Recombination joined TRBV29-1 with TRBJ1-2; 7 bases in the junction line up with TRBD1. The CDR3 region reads CSVYRDSYGYTF. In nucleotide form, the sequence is TGCAGCGTCTACCGGGACAGCTATGGCTACACCTTC.